One and the same sample provided the 10 T cell receptor beta chains below, sequenced in a study of blood T cell repertoires in COVID-19. Some clones are missing from TCRdb's copy, which holds only in-frame ones; the method was immunoSEQ multiplex PCR. The sample has around 300,000 clones, more than 75% seen once. Material: PBMCs or T cells enriched from blood (not recorded which). Source of these receptors: a woman under 40 who had recovered from COVID-19.

The table lists this clone with a few counts. This rearrangement joins TRBV19 to TRBJ1-2, with D tentatively TRBD1 (6 bases). The V end was cut by 1 base, the J end by 2 bases, with 11 bases between. The CDR3 loop spans 15 amino acids. CDR1 and CDR2 from the germline V gene are LNHDA and SQIVND (reference sequence). CDR3 bases: TGTGCCAGTAGTATAGGGCCAGGGGCAAACTATGGCTACACCTTC. It specifies CASSIGPGANYGYTF.

The chain is built from TRBV5-1 and TRBJ1-2, with TRBD1 matching over 9 bases. Germline CDR1 reads SGHRS; CDR2 reads YFSETQ. The V gene end was trimmed by 2 bases and the J gene end by 0 bases; junction bases not matched to a gene: 5. The length of the CDR3 is 16 residues. The CDR3 sequence is CASSFGTGTSNYGYTF. Written as DNA, the CDR3 is TGCGCCAGCAGCTTCGGGACAGGGACCTCTAACTATGGCTACACCTTC.

This sequence joins TRBV9 and TRBJ2-7; 8 positions match TRBD1. Per germline, CDR1 SGDLS and CDR2 YYNGEE. CDR3 length: 12 amino acids. V was pared by 0 bases and J by 8 bases, with 1 base of the junction left unmatched. The CDR3 protein is CASSVGRGQQYF. CDR3 nucleotide sequence: TGTGCCAGCAGCGTAGGCAGGGGGCAGCAGTACTTC.

The gene calls are TRBV5-6 and TRBJ1-6; 8 positions agree with TRBD1. V was clipped by 7 bases and J by 3 bases; unmatched bases: 9. The germline V gene has CDR1 SGHDT and CDR2 YYEEEE. The CDR3 is 16 amino acids. The CDR3 protein is CASYTGQGHYNSPLHF. The CDR3 DNA follows: TGTGCCAGCTACACCGGACAGGGACACTATAATTCACCCCTCCACTTT.

The chain combines TRBV5-1 with TRBJ2-7; 10 positions match TRBD1. J was trimmed by 0 bases and V by 3 bases; bases with no gene match: 6. CDR3 size: 16 residues. Germline V lookup: CDR1 SGHRS, CDR2 YFSETQ. The CDR3 protein is CASSYGTGVSSYEQYF. The CDR3 DNA reads as TGCGCCAGCAGCTACGGGACAGGGGTGAGCTCCTACGAGCAGTACTTC. Complete variable domain (other parts from reference TRBV5-1 and TRBJ2-7): KAGVTQTPRYLIKTRGQQVTLSCSPISGHRSVSWYQQTPGQGLQFLFEYFSETQRNKGNFPGRFSGRQFSNSRSEMNVSTLELGDSALYLCASSYGTGVSSYEQYFGPGTRLTVT.

J is TRBJ1-4 and V is TRBV6-5; D ambiguous. Per germline, CDR1 MNHEY and CDR2 SVGAGI. The CDR3 is made up of 15 amino acids. Between the trimmed V and J ends, which lost 6 bases and 0 bases, there was a span of 11 bases. CDR3 DNA: TGTGCCAGCAGATCTAATCATGCAACTAATGAAAAACTGTTTTTT. Protein sequence: CASRSNHATNEKLFF.

This clone was seen a single time. The rearrangement links TRBV11-2 to TRBJ1-2; 9 bases align to TRBD1. This CDR3 spans 14 amino acids. The V segment lost 5 bases and the J segment 8 bases; nucleotides outside the gene matches: 9. The germline gives CDR1 SGHAT, CDR2 FQNNGV. CDR3 DNA sequence: TGTGCCAGCAGCCCCGGGACAGGGCTGGGGGGCTACACCTTC. Its translation: CASSPGTGLGGYTF.

The chain is built from TRBV10-1 and TRBJ2-1; the D gene is possibly TRBD1 (5 bases). Trimming pared 10 bases from V and 8 bases from J, leaving 21 bases between. Germline lookup yields CDR1 WNHNN and CDR2 SYGVQD (reference sequence). This CDR3 has 14 amino acids. Here the CDR3 reads CATPGWGGNDEQFF. The CDR3 region has the DNA TGCGCCACCCCCGGGTGGGGCGGAAACGATGAGCAGTTCTTC.

The V and J genes are TRBV6-4 and TRBJ2-2; D is perhaps TRBD1 (6 bases). Trimming pared 4 bases from V and 5 bases from J, leaving 17 bases between. In germline, CDR1 is MRHNA, CDR2 SNTAGT. There are 16 residues in the CDR3. CDR3 region: CASSALQGRGTGELFF. DNA of the CDR3: TGTGCCAGCAGTGCGCTTCAGGGGCGAGGGACCGGGGAGCTGTTTTTT.

V and J are TRBV6-5 and TRBJ1-5; D is possibly TRBD1 (5 bases). In germline, CDR1 is MNHEY, CDR2 SVGAGI. Trimming removed 2 bases at V and 7 bases at J, with 12 bases between. The CDR3 consists of 14 residues. Written as DNA, the CDR3 is TGTGCCAGCAGTTACGTCGGGACTGAGCAGCCCCAGCATTTT. Its protein product is CASSYVGTEQPQHF.